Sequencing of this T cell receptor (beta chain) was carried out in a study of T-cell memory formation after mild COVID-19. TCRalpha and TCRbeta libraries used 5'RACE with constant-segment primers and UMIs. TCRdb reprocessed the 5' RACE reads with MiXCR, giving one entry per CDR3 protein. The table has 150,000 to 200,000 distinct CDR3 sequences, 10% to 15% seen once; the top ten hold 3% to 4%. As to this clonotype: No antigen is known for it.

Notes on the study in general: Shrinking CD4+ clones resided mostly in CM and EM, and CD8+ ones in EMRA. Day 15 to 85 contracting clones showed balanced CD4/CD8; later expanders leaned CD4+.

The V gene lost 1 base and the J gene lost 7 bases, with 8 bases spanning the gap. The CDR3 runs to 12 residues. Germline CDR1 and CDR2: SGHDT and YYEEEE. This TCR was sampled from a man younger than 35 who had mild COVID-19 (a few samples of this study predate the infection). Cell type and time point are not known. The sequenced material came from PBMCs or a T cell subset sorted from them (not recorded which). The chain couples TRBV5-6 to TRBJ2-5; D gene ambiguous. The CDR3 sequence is CASSLPSGTQYF. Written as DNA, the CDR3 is TGTGCCAGCAGCTTGCCGTCAGGGACCCAGTACTTC.